A single TCR beta chain is shown here with its context. Other DNA sequences in the sample encode the same CDR3. Sorted-subset replicate PCR reactions contained 200 to 250 ng DNA, corresponding to tens of thousands of T cell genomes. The table came from immunoSEQ multiplex PCR; TCRdb's copy has only in-frame clones and leaves some out. The profile covers some 500,000 clones, with about 96% appearing a single time and under 0.065% taken by the ten largest. The source of the sample is a study of shared clonotypes between healthy human individuals. There are 15 residues in the CDR3. V was clipped by 0 bases and J by 2 bases, with 10 bases between them. Per germline, CDR1 MNHEY and CDR2 SVGAGI.

The clonotype comes from a woman in her thirties in good health. The V and J genes are TRBV6-5 and TRBJ1-1; D is unclear. Sequenced input: naive CD4+ T cells sorted from blood. Documented subset: CD45RA+ positively selected. The CDR3 spells CASSYSGRKNTEAFF. As DNA, the CDR3 is TGTGCCAGCAGTTACTCGGGCAGAAAAAACACTGAAGCTTTCTTT.